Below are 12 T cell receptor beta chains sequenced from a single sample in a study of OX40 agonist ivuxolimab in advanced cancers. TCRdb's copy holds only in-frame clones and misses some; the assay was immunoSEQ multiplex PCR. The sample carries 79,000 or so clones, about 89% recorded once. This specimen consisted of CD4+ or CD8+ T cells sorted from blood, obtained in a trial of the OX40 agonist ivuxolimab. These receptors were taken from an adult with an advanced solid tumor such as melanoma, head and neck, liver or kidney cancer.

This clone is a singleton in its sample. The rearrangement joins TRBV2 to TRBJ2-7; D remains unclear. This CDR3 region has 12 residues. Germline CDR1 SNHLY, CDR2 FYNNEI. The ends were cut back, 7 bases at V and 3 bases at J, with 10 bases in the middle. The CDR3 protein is CASTQTHYEQYF. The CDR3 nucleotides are TGTGCCAGCACTCAGACCCACTACGAGCAGTACTTC.

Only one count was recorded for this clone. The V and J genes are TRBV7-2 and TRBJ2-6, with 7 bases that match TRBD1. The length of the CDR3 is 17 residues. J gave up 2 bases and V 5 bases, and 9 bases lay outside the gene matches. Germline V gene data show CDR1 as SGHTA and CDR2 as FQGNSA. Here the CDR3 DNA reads TGTGCCAGCAGCCGACAGGGTTTATTGGCTGGGGCCAACGTCCTGACTTTC. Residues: CASSRQGLLAGANVLTF.

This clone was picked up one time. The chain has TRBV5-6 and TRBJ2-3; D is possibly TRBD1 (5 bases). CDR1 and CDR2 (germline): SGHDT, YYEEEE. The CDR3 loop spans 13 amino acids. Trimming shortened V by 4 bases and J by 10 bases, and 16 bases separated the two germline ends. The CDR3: CASSAMTALAQYF. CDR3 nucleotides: TGTGCCAGCAGCGCGATGACAGCGTTGGCGCAGTATTTT.

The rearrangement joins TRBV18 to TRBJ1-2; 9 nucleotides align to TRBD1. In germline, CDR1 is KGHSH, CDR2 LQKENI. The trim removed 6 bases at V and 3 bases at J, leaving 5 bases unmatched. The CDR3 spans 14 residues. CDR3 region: CASSLDRGDYGYTF. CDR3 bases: TGTGCCAGCTCTCTCGACAGGGGGGACTATGGCTACACCTTC.

The CDR3 nucleotides are TGCGCCAGCAGCTTGGATCAGGGACCCTACGAGCAGTACTTC. Its translation is CASSLDQGPYEQYF. The gene calls are TRBV5-1 and TRBJ2-7; the D gene could be TRBD1 or TRBD2 (5 bases each). The CDR3 runs 14 residues. CDR1 and CDR2 (germline): SGHRS, YFSETQ. V was trimmed by 0 bases and J by 2 bases, leaving 9 bases between them.

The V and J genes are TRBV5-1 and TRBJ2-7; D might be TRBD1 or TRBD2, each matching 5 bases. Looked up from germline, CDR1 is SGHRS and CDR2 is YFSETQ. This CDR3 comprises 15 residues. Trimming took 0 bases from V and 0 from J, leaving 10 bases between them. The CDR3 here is CASSLGGRNSYEQYF. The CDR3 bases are TGCGCCAGCAGCTTGGGGGGACGGAACTCCTACGAGCAGTACTTC.

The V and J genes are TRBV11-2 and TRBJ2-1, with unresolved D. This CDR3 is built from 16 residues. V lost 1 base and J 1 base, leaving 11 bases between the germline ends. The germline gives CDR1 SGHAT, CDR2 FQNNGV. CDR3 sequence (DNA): TGTGCCAGCAGCTTAGCACTAATCCAATCCTACAATGAGCAGTTCTTC. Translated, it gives CASSLALIQSYNEQFF.

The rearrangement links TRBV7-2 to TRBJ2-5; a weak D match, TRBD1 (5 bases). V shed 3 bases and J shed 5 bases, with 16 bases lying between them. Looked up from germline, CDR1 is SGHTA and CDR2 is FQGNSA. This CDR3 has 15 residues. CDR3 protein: CASSFQGSVSETQYF. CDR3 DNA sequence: TGTGCCAGCAGCTTTCAGGGATCCGTGTCGGAGACCCAGTACTTC.

CDR3 nucleotides: TGTGCCAGCAGCTTAGGAGGGGACCAGCCCCAGCATTTT. Its protein is CASSLGGDQPQHF. V and J are TRBV7-2 and TRBJ1-5; D may be TRBD1 (5 bases). Trimming stripped 1 base from V and 7 bases from J, with 8 bases between. The CDR3 loop spans 13 amino acids. The germline V gene encodes CDR1 SGHTA and CDR2 FQGNSA. Full variable domain (rest looked up from reference TRBV7-2 and TRBJ1-5): GAGVSQSPSNKVTEKGKDVELRCDPISGHTALYWYRQSLGQGLEFLIYFQGNSAPDKSGLPSDRFSAERTGGSVSTLTIQRTQQEDSAVYLCASSLGGDQPQHFGDGTRLSIL.

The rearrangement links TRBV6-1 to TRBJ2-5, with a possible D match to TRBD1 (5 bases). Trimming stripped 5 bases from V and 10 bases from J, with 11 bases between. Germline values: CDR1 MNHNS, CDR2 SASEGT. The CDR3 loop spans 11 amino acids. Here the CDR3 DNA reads TGTGCCAGCAGTTACGGAAGGGGCCAGTACTTC. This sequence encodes CASSYGRGQYF.

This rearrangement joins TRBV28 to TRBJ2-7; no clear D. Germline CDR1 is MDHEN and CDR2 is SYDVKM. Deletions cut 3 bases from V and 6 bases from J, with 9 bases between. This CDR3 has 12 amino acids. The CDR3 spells CASSLVLGEQYF. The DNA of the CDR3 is TGTGCCAGCAGTTTGGTTCTGGGCGAGCAGTACTTC.

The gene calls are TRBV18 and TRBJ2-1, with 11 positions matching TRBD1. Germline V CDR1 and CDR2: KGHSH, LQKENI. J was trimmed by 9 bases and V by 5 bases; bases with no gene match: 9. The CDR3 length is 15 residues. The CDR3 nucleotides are TGTGCCAGCTCAAGAGGACAGGGGGCGCGGATTGAGCAGTTCTTC. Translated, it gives CASSRGQGARIEQFF.